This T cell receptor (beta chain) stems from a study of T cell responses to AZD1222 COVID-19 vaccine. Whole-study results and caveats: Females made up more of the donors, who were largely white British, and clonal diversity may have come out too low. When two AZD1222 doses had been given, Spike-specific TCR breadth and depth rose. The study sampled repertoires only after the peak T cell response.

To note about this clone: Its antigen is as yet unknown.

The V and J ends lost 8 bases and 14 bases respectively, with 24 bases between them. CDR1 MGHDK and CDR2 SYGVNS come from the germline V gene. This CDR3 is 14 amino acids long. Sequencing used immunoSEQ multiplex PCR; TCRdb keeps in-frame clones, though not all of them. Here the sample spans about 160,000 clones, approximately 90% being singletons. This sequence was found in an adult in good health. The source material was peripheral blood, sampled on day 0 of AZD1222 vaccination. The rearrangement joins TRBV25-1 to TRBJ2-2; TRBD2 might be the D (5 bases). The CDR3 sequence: CASPLPADPGGLFF. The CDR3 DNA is TGTGCCAGCCCTCTCCCCGCGGACCCTGGAGGACTGTTTTTT.